Listed below are T cell receptor beta chains from one sample, sequenced in a study of cytomegalovirus exposure and HLA in healthy donors. TCRdb keeps only in-frame clones here, not all; method: immunoSEQ multiplex PCR. The data contain about 240,000 clones, more than 75% of them seen just once; the ten biggest clones take up over 0.95%. Material for sequencing was PBMCs. Every receptor here comes from a woman aged 30 to 39 in good health and CMV-seropositive. CDR3s include the opening cysteine and the closing phenylalanine or tryptophan. The D gene is left open where the match is weak. Clone size appears in some rows only: once, few, many, or a class for an expanded clone.

cdr3_nt cdr3_aa d_call j_call v_call clone_size
TGTGCCTGGAGTCGGGGAACTAATGAAAAACTGTTTTTT CAWSRGTNEKLFF - TRBJ1-4 TRBV30 -
TGTGCCAGCAGCCCTACGGTGAACACTGAAGCTTTCTTT CASSPTVNTEAFF - TRBJ1-1 TRBV9 once
TGTGCCAGCTCACAAAGCGGGGTCCGGGAGACCCAGTACTTC CASSQSGVRETQYF TRBD2 TRBJ2-5 TRBV18 -
TGTGCCAGCAGCTTAGGGTGGGGACAGGGATTGATGAGCTATGGCTACACCTTC CASSLGWGQGLMSYGYTF TRBD1 TRBJ1-2 TRBV7-8 once
TGTGCCAGTAGTGTGCGGGGTCAGGGCGGAGAGACCCAGTACTTC CASSVRGQGGETQYF - TRBJ2-5 TRBV19 -
TGTGCCAGCAACGTAAACTTACCCGATAGCTACACCTTC CASNVNLPDSYTF - TRBJ1-2 TRBV7-9 -
TGTGCCAGTAGTATTGTAGTAGAGGAAAAACTGTTTTTT CASSIVVEEKLFF - TRBJ1-4 TRBV19 few
TGCAGCGTTGTACGTGGGACTAGCGAGGGTTACAATGAGCAGTTCTTC CSVVRGTSEGYNEQFF TRBD2 TRBJ2-1 TRBV29-1 -
TGCGCCAGCAGCTTTGGTTCCCCTTTCGGGGTAGCGGAATACAATGAGCAGTTCTTC CASSFGSPFGVAEYNEQFF - TRBJ2-1 TRBV5-1 -
TGTGCCACCTCCCAAGGAGATATGGTCACCGGGGAGCTGTTTTTT CATSQGDMVTGELFF - TRBJ2-2 TRBV19 many
TGCGCCAGCAGACTTGCGGGTTACAATGAGCAGTTCTTC CASRLAGYNEQFF - TRBJ2-1 TRBV5-1 -
TGTGCCAGCAGCCTAGGTGCCGGGGAGCTGTTTTTT CASSLGAGELFF - TRBJ2-2 TRBV25-1 -
TGTGCCTGGAGTGTACTATCGAACACTGAAGCTTTCTTT CAWSVLSNTEAFF - TRBJ1-1 TRBV30 -
TGTGCCAGCAGCTTAGCCCCCCCTACAGGGGGCACTGGAAACACCATATATTTT CASSLAPPTGGTGNTIYF TRBD1 TRBJ1-3 TRBV7-6 -
TGTGCCAGTAGTATAGCAGGGGTTACACTTAGCAATCAGCCCCAGCATTTT CASSIAGVTLSNQPQHF - TRBJ1-5 TRBV19 -
TGTGCCAGCTCACCAACTAGCGGCCCCATCTACGAGCAGTACTTC CASSPTSGPIYEQYF TRBD2 TRBJ2-7 TRBV18 -
TGCGCCAGCAGCTTGTCGAGTAGCGGATCCTACAATGAGCAGTTCTTC CASSLSSSGSYNEQFF - TRBJ2-1 TRBV5-1 -
TGTGCCAGCAGTCCCACCGGCACGGAGGTCGAGCAGTACTTC CASSPTGTEVEQYF - TRBJ2-7 TRBV28 once
TGTGCCAGCAGCGTGAGGTTAGCGGGAGTTCACGGAGATACGCAGTATTTT CASSVRLAGVHGDTQYF TRBD2 TRBJ2-3 TRBV7-2 -
TGCGCCAGCAGCAGCGTAGCGGGAGCGGGTAATGAGCAGTTCTTC CASSSVAGAGNEQFF TRBD2 TRBJ2-1 TRBV5-1 -
TGTGCCAGTAGTATCGCCCGGGGAACTAACTATGGCTACACCTTC CASSIARGTNYGYTF - TRBJ1-2 TRBV19 -
TGTGCCAGCAGCGCAGGGTCAGGGTACGGAAACACCATATATTTT CASSAGSGYGNTIYF - TRBJ1-3 TRBV5-4 -
TGTGCCAGCAGCACCATCAACCTGGTATCGGGAACTGAAGCTTTCTTT CASSTINLVSGTEAFF - TRBJ1-1 TRBV5-4 few
TGTGCCAGCAGCCACACGGACAGTAGCAATCAGCCCCAGCATTTT CASSHTDSSNQPQHF - TRBJ1-5 TRBV7-9 -
TGTGCCAGCAGCTCTCGGGGGGTGGTTGGCTATGGCTACACCTTC CASSSRGVVGYGYTF - TRBJ1-2 TRBV7-9 -
TGTGCCAGCAGACCCCCAGGGTACAATGAGCAGTTCTTC CASRPPGYNEQFF - TRBJ2-1 TRBV28 -
TGTGCCACCAGCAGAGATGGGCAAATGATGGGGGGGCACACAGATACGCAGTATTTT CATSRDGQMMGGHTDTQYF - TRBJ2-3 TRBV15 -
TGTGCCAGCAGCTTCTACGGGACTAAGCAGTATTTT CASSFYGTKQYF TRBD2 TRBJ2-3 TRBV11-3 -
TGTGCCATCAGTGAGCCCGTACGGAGGAGCTCCTACGAGCAGTACTTC CAISEPVRRSSYEQYF - TRBJ2-7 TRBV10-3 -
TGTGCCAGCAGTGACTCAGCGGGGACAGGGGATAATGAAAAACTGTTTTTT CASSDSAGTGDNEKLFF TRBD1 TRBJ1-4 TRBV6-4 -
TGTGCCAGCAGTTCCGGGACAGGGATTGGCTACACCTTC CASSSGTGIGYTF TRBD1 TRBJ1-2 TRBV27 -
TGTGCCAGCAGCTTAGCCAACATCACCGGGGAGCTGTTTTTT CASSLANITGELFF - TRBJ2-2 TRBV7-9 -
TGCGCCAGCAGCTGGGGGGACAGGGGCCAACCCTACGAGCAGTACTTC CASSWGDRGQPYEQYF TRBD1 TRBJ2-7 TRBV5-1 once
TGTGCCAGCAGTTTAGTCGCGTCTAGAGGGACTGAAGCTTTCTTT CASSLVASRGTEAFF - TRBJ1-1 TRBV28 once
TGTGCCAGCAGAGGTAGCGGGAGCATGCTTACGCAGTATTTT CASRGSGSMLTQYF TRBD2 TRBJ2-3 TRBV7-9 once
TGTGCCAGCTCACCTATAGCGAGCTCCTACAATGAGCAGTTCTTC CASSPIASSYNEQFF - TRBJ2-1 TRBV18 -
TGTGCCAGCTCACCGAGGGACTCCAACCAGCCCCAGCATTTT CASSPRDSNQPQHF - TRBJ1-5 TRBV18 -
TGTGCCAGCAGCTTCTCAGCGGGGGCCCCTTACGAGCAGTACTTC CASSFSAGAPYEQYF TRBD2 TRBJ2-7 TRBV7-9 -
TGTGCCAGCAGTCCGAGGGCTCAGCCCCAGCATTTT CASSPRAQPQHF - TRBJ1-5 TRBV28 once
TGCGCCAGCAGCTCAAAACCGGGACAGGGTTTCGACGAGCAGTACTTC CASSSKPGQGFDEQYF TRBD1 TRBJ2-7 TRBV5-1 -
TGTGCCATCAGTGAGTCGACGGGGACAGGGGCGCTGGGCTACACCTTC CAISESTGTGALGYTF TRBD1 TRBJ1-2 TRBV10-3 -
TGTGCCAGCAGTTACCCCCCGACAGGGGGCGGAAACACCATATATTTT CASSYPPTGGGNTIYF TRBD1 TRBJ1-3 TRBV6-6 -
TGTGCCAGCAGTCCGATCGGGGAGGCAACCGGGGAGCTGTTTTTT CASSPIGEATGELFF - TRBJ2-2 TRBV27 -
TGCGCCAGCAGTTATACAGGGGGTTCAACTTACGAGCAGTACTTC CASSYTGGSTYEQYF TRBD1 TRBJ2-7 TRBV5-1 -
TGTGCCAGCAGCCTCACTAGCGGGTACAATGAGCAGTTCTTC CASSLTSGYNEQFF TRBD2 TRBJ2-1 TRBV9 -